This T cell receptor beta chain was obtained from a study of blood T cell repertoires in COVID-19. For the study at large: The United States, Italy and Spain provided the acute and convalescent COVID-19 samples. T cells, B-cell-depleted T cells, or PBMCs supplied cDNA or gDNA.

CDR3 size: 19 residues. Unmatched junction bases numbered 16, after V lost 6 bases and J lost 3 bases. Germline V lookup: CDR1 MNHEY, CDR2 SVGEGT. Original processing methods: For nucleated cells, counts were estimated from reference gene primer amplification. Method: immunoSEQ multiplex PCR; TCRdb's copy keeps in-frame clones and lacks some. D and trimming were read from the DNA, whereas the V and J calls and clone size are those reported in that table. The sample consists of 90,000 to 120,000 clones, approximately 88% of them appearing once. The TCR originated in a man over 45 with active or convalescent COVID-19. The chain carries TRBV6-2 or TRBV6-3 and TRBJ2-3, with TRBD2 matching 12 bases. The specimen was peripheral blood. CDR3 region: CASSPYTSGRMFSTDTQYF. CDR3 bases: TGTGCCAGCAGCCCTTATACTAGCGGGAGGATGTTTAGTACAGATACGCAGTATTTT.